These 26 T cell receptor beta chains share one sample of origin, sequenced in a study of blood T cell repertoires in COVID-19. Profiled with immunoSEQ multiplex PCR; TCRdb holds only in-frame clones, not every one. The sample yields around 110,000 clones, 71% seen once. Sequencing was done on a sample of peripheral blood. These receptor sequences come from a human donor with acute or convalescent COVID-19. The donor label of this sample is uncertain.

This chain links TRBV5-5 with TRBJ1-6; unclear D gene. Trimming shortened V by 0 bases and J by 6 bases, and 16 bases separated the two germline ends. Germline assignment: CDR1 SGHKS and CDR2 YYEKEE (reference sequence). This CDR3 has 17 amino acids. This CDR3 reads CASSLELSATLNSPLHF. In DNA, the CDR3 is TGTGCCAGCAGCTTGGAGTTGTCAGCGACGCTTAATTCACCCCTCCACTTT.

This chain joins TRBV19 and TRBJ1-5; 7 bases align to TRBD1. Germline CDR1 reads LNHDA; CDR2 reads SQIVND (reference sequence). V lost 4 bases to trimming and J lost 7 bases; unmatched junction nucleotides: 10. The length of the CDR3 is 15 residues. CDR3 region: CASSTRQGGGQPQHF. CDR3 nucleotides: TGTGCCAGTAGTACTCGACAGGGAGGAGGGCAGCCCCAGCATTTT.

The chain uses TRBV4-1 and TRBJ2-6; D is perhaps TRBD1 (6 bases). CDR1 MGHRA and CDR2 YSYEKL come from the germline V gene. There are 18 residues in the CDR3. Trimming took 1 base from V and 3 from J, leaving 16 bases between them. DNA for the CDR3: TGCGCCAGCAGCCAAGGTGGAGCAGGGGCTGGTGGGGCCAACGTCCTGACTTTC. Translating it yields CASSQGGAGAGGANVLTF.

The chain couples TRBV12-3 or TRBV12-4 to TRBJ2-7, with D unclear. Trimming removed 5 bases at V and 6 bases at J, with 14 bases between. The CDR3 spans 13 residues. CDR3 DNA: TGTGCCAGCAGTATCCGACCAGCAGGCGAGCAGTACGTC. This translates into CASSIRPAGEQYV.

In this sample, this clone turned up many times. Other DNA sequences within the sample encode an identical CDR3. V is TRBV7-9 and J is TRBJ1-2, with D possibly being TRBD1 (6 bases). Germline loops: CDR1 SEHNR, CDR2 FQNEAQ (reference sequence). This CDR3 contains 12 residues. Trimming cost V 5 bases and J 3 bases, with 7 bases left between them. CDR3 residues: CASSNRDYGYTF. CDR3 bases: TGTGCCAGCAGCAACAGGGACTATGGCTACACCTTC.

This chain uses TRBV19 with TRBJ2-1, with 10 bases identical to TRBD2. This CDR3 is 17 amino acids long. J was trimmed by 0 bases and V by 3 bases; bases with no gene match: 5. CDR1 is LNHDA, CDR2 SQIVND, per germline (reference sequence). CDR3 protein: CASSIRAGGTSYNEQFF. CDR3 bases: TGTGCCAGTAGTATCCGAGCGGGGGGGACCTCCTACAATGAGCAGTTCTTC.

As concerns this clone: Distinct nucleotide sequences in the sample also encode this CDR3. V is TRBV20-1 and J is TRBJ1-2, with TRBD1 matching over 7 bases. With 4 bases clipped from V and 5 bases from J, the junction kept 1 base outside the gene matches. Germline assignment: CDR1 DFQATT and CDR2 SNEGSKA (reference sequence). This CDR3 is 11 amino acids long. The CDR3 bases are TGCAGTGCTACAGGGGGATATGGCTACACCTTC. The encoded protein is CSATGGYGYTF.

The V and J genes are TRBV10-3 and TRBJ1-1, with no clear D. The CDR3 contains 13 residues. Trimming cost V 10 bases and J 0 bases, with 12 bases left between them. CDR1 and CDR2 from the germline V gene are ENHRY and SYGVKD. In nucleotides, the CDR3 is TGTGCCACGAGGGAGAGCCTGAACACTGAAGCTTTCTTT. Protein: CATRESLNTEAFF.

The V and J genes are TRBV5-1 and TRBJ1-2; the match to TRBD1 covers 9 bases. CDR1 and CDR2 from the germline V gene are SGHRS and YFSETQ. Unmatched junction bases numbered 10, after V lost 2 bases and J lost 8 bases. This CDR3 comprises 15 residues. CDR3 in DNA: TGCGCCAGCAGCTTACAGGGACAGGGTATGGAAGGCTACACCTTC. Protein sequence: CASSLQGQGMEGYTF.

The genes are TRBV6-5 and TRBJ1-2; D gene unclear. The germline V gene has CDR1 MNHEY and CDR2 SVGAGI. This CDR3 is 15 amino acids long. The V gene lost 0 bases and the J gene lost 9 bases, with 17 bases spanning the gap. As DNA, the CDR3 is TGTGCCAGCAGTTACTCTTACGGTCGGCGGGAAAGCTACACCTTC. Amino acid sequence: CASSYSYGRRESYTF.

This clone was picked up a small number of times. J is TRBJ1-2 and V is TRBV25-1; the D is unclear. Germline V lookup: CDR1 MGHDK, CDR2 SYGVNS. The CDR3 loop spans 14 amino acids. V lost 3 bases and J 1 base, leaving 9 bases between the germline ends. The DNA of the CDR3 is TGTGCCAGCAGTGAGCCGGGTTTTAACTATGGCTACACCTTC. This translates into CASSEPGFNYGYTF.

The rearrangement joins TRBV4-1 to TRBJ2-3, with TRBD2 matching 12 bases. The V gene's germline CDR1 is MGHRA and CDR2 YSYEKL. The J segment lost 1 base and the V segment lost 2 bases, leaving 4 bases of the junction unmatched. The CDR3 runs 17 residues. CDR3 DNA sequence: TGCGCCAGCAGCCAAACCCCTAGCGGGGGGGGCACAGATACGCAGTATTTT. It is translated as CASSQTPSGGGTDTQYF.

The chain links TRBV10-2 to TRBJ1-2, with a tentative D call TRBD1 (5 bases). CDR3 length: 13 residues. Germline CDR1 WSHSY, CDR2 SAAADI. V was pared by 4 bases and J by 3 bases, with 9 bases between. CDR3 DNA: TGCGCCAGCAGTGTGGCCAGGGACTATGGCTACACCTTC. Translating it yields CASSVARDYGYTF.

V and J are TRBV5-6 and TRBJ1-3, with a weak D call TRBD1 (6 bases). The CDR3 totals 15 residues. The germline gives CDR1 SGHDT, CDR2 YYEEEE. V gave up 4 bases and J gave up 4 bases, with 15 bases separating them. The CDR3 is CASSPPGTQGNTIYF. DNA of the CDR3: TGTGCCAGCAGCCCCCCCGGGACACAAGGAAACACCATATATTTT.

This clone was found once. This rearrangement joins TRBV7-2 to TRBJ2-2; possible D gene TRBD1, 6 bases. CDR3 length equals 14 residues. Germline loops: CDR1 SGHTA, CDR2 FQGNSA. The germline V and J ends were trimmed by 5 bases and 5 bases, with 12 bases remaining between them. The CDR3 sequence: CASSRRGRTGELFF. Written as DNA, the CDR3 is TGTGCCAGCAGCCGCAGGGGACGAACCGGGGAGCTGTTTTTT.

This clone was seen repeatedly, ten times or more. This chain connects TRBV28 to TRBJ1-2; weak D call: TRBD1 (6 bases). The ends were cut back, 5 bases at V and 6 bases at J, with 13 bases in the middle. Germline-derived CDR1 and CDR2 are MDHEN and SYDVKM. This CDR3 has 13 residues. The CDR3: CASSTQGWDGYTF. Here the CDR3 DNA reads TGTGCCAGCAGTACACAGGGATGGGATGGCTACACCTTC.

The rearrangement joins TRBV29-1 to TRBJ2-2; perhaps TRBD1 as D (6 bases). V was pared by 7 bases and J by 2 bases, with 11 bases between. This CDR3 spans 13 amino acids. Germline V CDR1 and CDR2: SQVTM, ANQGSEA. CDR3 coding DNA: TGCAGCGCCCGGACAGTTAACACCGGGGAGCTGTTTTTT. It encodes CSARTVNTGELFF.

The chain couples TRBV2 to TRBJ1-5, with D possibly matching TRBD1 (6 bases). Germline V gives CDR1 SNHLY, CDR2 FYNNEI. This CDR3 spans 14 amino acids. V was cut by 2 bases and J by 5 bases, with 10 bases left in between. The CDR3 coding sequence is TGTGCCAGCAGTGAACAGGGGCGATATCAGCCCCAGCATTTT. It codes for CASSEQGRYQPQHF.

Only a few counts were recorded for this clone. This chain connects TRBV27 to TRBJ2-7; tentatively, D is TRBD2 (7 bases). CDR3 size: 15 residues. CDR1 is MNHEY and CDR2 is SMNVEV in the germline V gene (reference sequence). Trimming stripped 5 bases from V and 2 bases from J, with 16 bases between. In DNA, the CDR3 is TGTGCCAGCAGTCGGGGGGCCTTCGACCCCTACGAGCAGTACTTC. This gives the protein CASSRGAFDPYEQYF.

The CDR3 here is CASSNGRVNSPLHF. The CDR3 coding sequence is TGTGCCAGTAGTAACGGCAGGGTGAATTCACCCCTCCACTTT. The chain joins TRBV19 to TRBJ1-6, with D perhaps matching TRBD1 (5 bases). V lost 4 bases and J lost 7, with 11 bases in between. Germline V CDR1 and CDR2: LNHDA, SQIVND (reference sequence). This CDR3 has 14 residues.

In DNA form, the CDR3 reads TGTGCCAGCAGCGTAGTAGGTAGCGGGGGTGAGACCCAGTACTTC. Protein product: CASSVVGSGGETQYF. This rearrangement joins TRBV9 to TRBJ2-5; TRBD2 agrees at 9 bases. Germline-derived CDR1 and CDR2 are SGDLS and YYNGEE. The CDR3 is made up of 15 amino acids. J was trimmed by 5 bases and V by 0 bases; bases with no gene match: 5. Using reference TRBV9 and TRBJ2-5 for the parts outside the CDR3, the full variable domain is DSGVTQTPKHLITATGQRVTLRCSPRSGDLSVYWYQQSLDQGLQFLIQYYNGEERAKGNILERFSAQQFPDLHSELNLSSLELGDSALYFCASSVVGSGGETQYFGPGTRLLVL.

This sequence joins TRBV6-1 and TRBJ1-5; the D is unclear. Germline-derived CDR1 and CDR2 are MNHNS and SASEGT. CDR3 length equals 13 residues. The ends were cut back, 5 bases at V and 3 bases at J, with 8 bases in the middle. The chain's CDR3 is CASSYAHNQPQHF. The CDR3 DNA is TGTGCCAGCAGTTATGCGCACAATCAGCCCCAGCATTTT.

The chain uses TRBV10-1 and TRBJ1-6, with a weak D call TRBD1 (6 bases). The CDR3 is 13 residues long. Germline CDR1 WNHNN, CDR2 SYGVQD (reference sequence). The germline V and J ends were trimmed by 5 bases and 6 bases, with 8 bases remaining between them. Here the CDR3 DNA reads TGCGCCAGCAGTCGGACAGTTAATTCACCCCTCCACTTT. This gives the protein CASSRTVNSPLHF.

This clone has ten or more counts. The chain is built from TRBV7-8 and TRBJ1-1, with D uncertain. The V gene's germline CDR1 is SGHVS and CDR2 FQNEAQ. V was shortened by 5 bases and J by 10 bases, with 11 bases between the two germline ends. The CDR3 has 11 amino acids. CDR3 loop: CASSAGVRAFF. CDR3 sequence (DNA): TGTGCCAGCAGCGCCGGTGTAAGAGCTTTCTTT.

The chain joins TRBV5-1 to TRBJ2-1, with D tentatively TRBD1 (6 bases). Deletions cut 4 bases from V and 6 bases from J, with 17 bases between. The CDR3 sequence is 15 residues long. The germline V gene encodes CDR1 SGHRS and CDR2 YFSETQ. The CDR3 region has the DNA TGCGCCAGCAGCCCACAGGGATCGGCGGGCAATGAGCAGTTCTTC. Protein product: CASSPQGSAGNEQFF.

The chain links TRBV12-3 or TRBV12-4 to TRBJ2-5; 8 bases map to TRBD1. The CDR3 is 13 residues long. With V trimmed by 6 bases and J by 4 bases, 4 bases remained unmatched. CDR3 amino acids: CASRPQGGETQYF. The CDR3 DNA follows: TGTGCCAGCAGGCCACAGGGGGGAGAGACCCAGTACTTC.